This entry lists 14 T cell receptor beta chains sequenced from one sample in a study of OX40 agonist ivuxolimab in advanced cancers. Sequencing was performed with immunoSEQ multiplex PCR; in TCRdb, only in-frame clones are kept and a portion is missing. Seen here are around 60,000 clones, 84% observed once, and the top ten hold 2.4%. Source: CD4+ or CD8+ T cells sorted from blood, taken in a trial of the OX40 agonist ivuxolimab. These receptor sequences come from an adult with an advanced solid tumor such as melanoma, head and neck, liver or kidney cancer.

This clone has just one count. The gene calls are TRBV11-2 and TRBJ2-5, with TRBD2 matching 7 bases. The CDR3 contains 14 residues. Germline V gene sequence: CDR1 SGHAT, CDR2 FQNNGV. J was trimmed by 1 base and V by 5 bases; bases with no gene match: 4. The CDR3 bases are TGTGCCAGCAGCCCCTCTAGCGGCCAAGAGACCCAGTACTTC. It specifies CASSPSSGQETQYF. The variable domain in full, with the rest retrieved from reference TRBV11-2 and TRBJ2-5, is EAGVAQSPRYKIIEKRQSVAFWCNPISGHATLYWYQQILGQGPKLLIQFQNNGVVDDSQLPKDRFSAERLKGVDSTLKIQPAKLEDSAVYLCASSPSSGQETQYFGPGTRLLVL.

The chain has TRBV7-2 and TRBJ1-2, with a possible D match to TRBD1 (6 bases). The germline V and J ends were trimmed by 3 bases and 6 bases, with 11 bases remaining between them. Germline V CDR1 and CDR2: SGHTA, FQGNSA. CDR3 length: 13 amino acids. The CDR3 is CASSFDRINGYTF. CDR3 bases: TGTGCCAGCAGCTTTGACAGGATTAATGGCTACACCTTC. The full variable domain, its missing parts supplied by reference TRBV7-2 and TRBJ1-2, is GAGVSQSPSNKVTEKGKDVELRCDPISGHTALYWYRQSLGQGLEFLIYFQGNSAPDKSGLPSDRFSAERTGGSVSTLTIQRTQQEDSAVYLCASSFDRINGYTFGSGTRLTVV.

The chain links TRBV19 to TRBJ2-1; TRBD1 aligns across 8 bases. The length of the CDR3 is 13 residues. Germline trimming cut 9 bases from V and 1 base from J; bases unmatched to any gene: 2. Germline V lookup: CDR1 LNHDA, CDR2 SQIVND (reference sequence). This CDR3 is CASRDRSYNEQFF. DNA of the CDR3: TGTGCCAGCCGGGACAGGTCCTACAATGAGCAGTTCTTC.

This chain uses TRBV9 with TRBJ2-5; 10 bases are shared with TRBD2. The CDR3 extends over 15 amino acids. Trimming cost V 2 bases and J 4 bases; bases outside gene matches: 5. Germline-derived CDR1 and CDR2 are SGDLS and YYNGEE. CDR3 bases: TGTGCCAGCAGCGTCCAAGCGGGGGGGCCAGAGACCCAGTACTTC. Translated: CASSVQAGGPETQYF.

DNA of the CDR3: TGTGCCAGCAGCTTAGCCGGATTGAACACCGGGGAGCTGTTTTTT. Its translation: CASSLAGLNTGELFF. V usage is TRBV7-8 and J usage is TRBJ2-2; D not certain. Germline V gene lookup returns CDR1 SGHVS and CDR2 FQNEAQ. Trimming took off 0 bases at V and 1 base at J, with 6 bases between the two ends. The CDR3 length is 15 residues.

V is TRBV5-1 and J is TRBJ2-5; TRBD1 matches 7 bases. The DNA end is more similar to TRBJ2-7, so the J call may be wrong. Germline V gives CDR1 SGHRS, CDR2 YFSETQ. The CDR3 extends over 14 amino acids. The CDR3 region is CASSLDRALGEQYF. DNA for the CDR3: TGCGCCAGCAGCTTAGACAGGGCCCTCGGCGAGCAGTACTTC.

This chain links TRBV7-8 with TRBJ1-2, with a possible D match to TRBD1 (5 bases). This CDR3 is built from 14 residues. The germline V gene has CDR1 SGHVS and CDR2 FQNEAQ. V shed 1 base and J shed 4 bases, with 10 bases lying between them. The CDR3 region has the DNA TGTGCCAGCAGCTTAGTTGCAGGGTCCTATGGCTACACCTTC. Protein sequence: CASSLVAGSYGYTF.

This chain links TRBV18 with TRBJ1-5; D not certain. CDR3 length equals 14 residues. CDR1 is KGHSH and CDR2 is LQKENI in the germline V gene. Deletions cut 6 bases from V and 3 bases from J, with 12 bases between. The CDR3 is CASSPPQINQPQHF. The CDR3 region has the DNA TGTGCCAGCTCCCCCCCCCAGATCAATCAGCCCCAGCATTTT. Combining the CDR3 with reference TRBV18 and TRBJ1-5 gives the whole variable domain NAGVMQNPRHLVRRRGQEARLRCSPMKGHSHVYWYRQLPEEGLKFMVYLQKENIIDESGMPKERFSAEFPKEGPSILRIQQVVRGDSAAYFCASSPPQINQPQHFGDGTRLSIL.

This rearrangement joins TRBV5-1 to TRBJ2-1; D may be TRBD1 or TRBD2 (5 bases each). The length of the CDR3 is 14 residues. The V gene lost 4 bases and the J gene lost 7 bases, with 15 bases spanning the gap. The germline gives CDR1 SGHRS, CDR2 YFSETQ. DNA for the CDR3: TGCGCCAGCAGCCGGGACCCTAGTGGGAATGAGCAGTTCTTC. Protein product: CASSRDPSGNEQFF.

The chain recombines TRBV2 with TRBJ2-3; the D gene is possibly TRBD1 (6 bases). This CDR3 has 17 amino acids. Germline V gene sequence: CDR1 SNHLY, CDR2 FYNNEI. Trimming took 6 bases from V and 2 from J, leaving 21 bases between them. The CDR3 sequence: CASRESQTGMNTDTQYF. Written as DNA, the CDR3 is TGTGCCAGCAGGGAATCCCAGACAGGAATGAACACAGATACGCAGTATTTT.

The rearrangement links TRBV10-3 to TRBJ2-5; no clear D gene. The CDR3 runs 12 residues. V lost 3 bases to trimming and J lost 2 bases, with 4 bases between them. From germline, CDR1 is ENHRY and CDR2 SYGVKD. The CDR3 loop reads CAISEMQETQYF. The CDR3 bases are TGTGCCATCAGTGAAATGCAAGAGACCCAGTACTTC.

The chain couples TRBV28 to TRBJ2-3; D uncertain. The germline V and J ends were trimmed by 5 bases and 9 bases, with 6 bases remaining between them. Germline V gives CDR1 MDHEN, CDR2 SYDVKM. This CDR3 has 10 amino acids. In nucleotides, the CDR3 is TGTGCCAGCAGTCTTGACACGCAGTATTTT. Its translation is CASSLDTQYF.

The chain is built from TRBV2 and TRBJ2-3; D ambiguous. V lost 0 bases to trimming and J lost 1 base, with 11 bases between them. This CDR3 comprises 16 residues. The germline gives CDR1 SNHLY, CDR2 FYNNEI. The CDR3 is CASSEAEGLRTDTQYF. The CDR3 DNA reads as TGTGCCAGCAGTGAAGCGGAAGGGCTCCGCACAGATACGCAGTATTTT.

The sample holds one count of this clone. The J gene is TRBJ2-5, the V gene TRBV11-3; 12 nucleotides match TRBD1. The CDR3 spans 15 residues. V lost 5 bases and J lost 4; bases outside the gene matches: 5. CDR1 is SGHNT, CDR2 YENEEA, per germline. The CDR3 sequence: CASSPGTGGTETQYF. The CDR3 DNA reads as TGTGCCAGCAGCCCAGGGACAGGGGGCACAGAGACCCAGTACTTC. Full variable domain (outside the CDR3, taken from reference TRBV11-3 and TRBJ2-5): EAGVVQSPRYKIIEKKQPVAFWCNPISGHNTLYWYLQNLGQGPELLIRYENEEAVDDSQLPKDRFSAERLKGVDSTLKIQPAELGDSAVYLCASSPGTGGTETQYFGPGTRLLVL.